Listed here is a single T cell receptor (beta chain). In this sample, this clonotype turned up many times. Its antigen is still unknown. Base qualities are not provided; no much larger clone lies one nucleotide away. The library was obtained by PCR. Sequencing was carried out with an Illumina HiSeq 2500. To normalize quantification of the TCRbeta repertoire, the TCR libraries were built with molecular barcoding that relied on unique molecular identifiers. The public reads were reanalyzed by TCRdb: fastp trimming at Q25, MiXCR alignment, in-frame beta chains only. Each record represents a unique CDR3 protein, reported with the most common genes and DNA among its rows. Present in this sample are 780,000 or so distinct CDR3 sequences, 15% to 20% of which were seen just once. The ten largest clones add up to about 5% of the sample. This specimen belongs to a study of T-cell reconstitution after alpha-beta-depleted transplantation in children (dated by TCRdb to between 2015 and 2016). About the study as a whole: Using TCR repertoire profiling, the study followed T-cell immune reconstitution in a quantitative way in children after TCRalphabeta/CD19-depleted allogeneic hematopoietic cell transplantation. Paper-wide results and their limitations: The apparently early alphabetaT-cell count recovery about two months after transplant was reportedly dependent on only several hundred rapidly expanded clones derived from non-depleted graft cells. The high TCRbeta diversity at day 60 in some patients was ascribed to recipient T cells and intrathymic progenitors that had survived conditioning. Over subsequent months, a decline in hyperexpanded clone frequencies was noted, and after one year, T-cell counts and TCRbeta diversity were mostly ascribed to newly produced T cells.

The CDR3 sequence holds 14 residues, the cysteine and phenylalanine included. CDR3 DNA is the only sequence kept; it has 42 bases, read in frame from the first base. V lost 4 bases and J lost 9 bases, and the count of bases not matched to a germline gene is 8. Interpreted using the paper, the treatment or condition label stands for: allogeneic hematopoietic cell transplantation with graft depleted of TCRalphabeta T cells and CD19 B cells. TCRalphabeta/CD19-depleted allogeneic hematopoietic cell grafts were given to the transplant recipients, all of whom were children. The chain uses TRBV12-3 or TRBV12-4 and TRBJ1-5; 8 bases in between match TRBD1. This sequence originates from a male patient under 18 who had a stem cell transplant for acute lymphoblastic leukemia, so the T cells may come from the graft donor. This material consisted of PBMCs, mostly from graft donor cells, taken 360 days after TCRalphabeta/CD19-depleted stem cell transplant. The CDR3 loop reads CASSSGQGIRPQHF. Read as DNA, the sequence is TGTGCCAGCAGTTCAGGACAGGGTATTCGGCCCCAGCATTTT.